The clone carrying this TCR beta chain occurred once. These data are taken from a study of ipilimumab plus nivolumab after autologous stem cell transplantation. Trimming removed 0 bases from V and 8 bases from J; junction bases left unmatched: 8. In germline, CDR1 is LGHNA, CDR2 YNFKEQ. The CDR3 totals 16 residues. The protocol was immunoSEQ multiplex PCR, while the TCRdb copy is restricted to in-frame clones and leaves out a portion. The sample contains some 25,000 clones, 86% of which appear only once. Ipilimumab, 1 mg/kg, started 14 to 28 days after autologous transplant. Dosing: nivolumab 3 mg/kg IV, weeks 1, 4, 7, 10, then every two weeks to week 26.

The source was PBMCs, collected in a trial of ipilimumab plus nivolumab as post-transplant consolidation. V and J are TRBV4-2 and TRBJ1-2; 11 bases agree with TRBD1. The TCR sequence derives from a male donor with diffuse large B-cell lymphoma. The CDR3 loop is CASSQDRGQGAGGYTF. The CDR3 DNA sequence: TGTGCCAGCAGCCAAGATCGAGGACAGGGGGCAGGAGGCTACACCTTC.